This entry features one T cell receptor beta chain sequence. Cohort 3 donors counted as recovered after two negative PCRs, clearance, or resolved symptoms. This sample was included in a study of blood T cell repertoires in COVID-19. Profiling relied on immunoSEQ multiplex PCR, and the TCRdb table lists in-frame clones only, not all of them. The top ten hold under 2.5% of the sample, which has roughly 280,000 clones, over 85% seen once. The CDR3 has 14 residues. The germline V gene encodes CDR1 MNHEY and CDR2 SMNVEV (reference sequence). V was trimmed by 4 bases and J by 4 bases, leaving 14 bases between them.

Material: PBMCs or T cells enriched from blood (not recorded which). This TCR derives from a woman aged 55-70 years who had recovered from COVID-19. The gene calls are TRBV27 and TRBJ2-7; possibly TRBD1 for D (5 bases). This chain's CDR3 is CASSSHSGAYEQYF. CDR3 in DNA: TGTGCCAGCAGTTCCCACAGTGGGGCTTACGAGCAGTACTTC.